Given below is one T cell receptor beta chain in context. Libraries were prepared by immunoSEQ multiplex PCR; TCRdb keeps only in-frame clonotypes and omits some of them. The table has approximately 70,000 clones, approximately 92% seen once. This CDR3 region has 15 residues. Germline-derived CDR1 and CDR2 are MDHEN and SYDVKM. Trimming took off 4 bases at V and 4 bases at J, with 17 bases between the two ends. The data were taken from a study of technical replicates of blood from a handful of donors. This clonotype was sampled from a human donor in good health. The chain has TRBV28 and TRBJ2-7; tentatively, D is TRBD2 (6 bases). Specimen: T cells isolated from PBMCs. This CDR3 reads CASSSGLGLYYEQYF. The CDR3 coding sequence is TGTGCCAGCAGTTCTGGGCTGGGACTGTATTACGAGCAGTACTTC.